Following are 15 T cell receptor beta chains from one sample sequenced in a study of beta chain features in type 1 diabetes. Isolated RNA was reverse transcribed in full, so expressed TCRB transcripts were sequenced. Data came from immunoSEQ multiplex PCR; TCRdb stores just in-frame clones and leaves some out. The data contain about 190,000 clones, 6% to 9% of them singletons. Study-wide results and caveats: Shorter TCRB CDR3s, moderately but significantly so, were found in Type 1 diabetes patients in all four CD4+ subsets.

Antigens for these TCRs are unknown. Specimen: central memory CD4+ T cells from blood. The receptors derive from a man younger than 35 with type 1 diabetes.

The chain uses TRBV7-9 and TRBJ1-1, with D tentatively TRBD1 (5 bases). V was shortened by 3 bases and J by 9 bases, with 11 bases between the two germline ends. The CDR3 consists of 12 residues. Looked up from germline, CDR1 is SEHNR and CDR2 is FQNEAQ (reference sequence). The CDR3 bases are TGTGCCAGCAGCTTGGATCGGGGGAAAGCTTTCTTT. It codes for CASSLDRGKAFF.

The table lists this clone with a few counts. The rearrangement joins TRBV30 to TRBJ2-3; TRBD2 matches 7 bases. The trim removed 2 bases at V and 1 base at J, leaving 6 bases unmatched. Germline lookup yields CDR1 GTSNPN and CDR2 SVGIG (reference sequence). This CDR3 is 15 amino acids long. CDR3 amino acids: CAWSRTSRRTDTQYF. CDR3 DNA sequence: TGTGCCTGGAGTCGGACTAGTCGTCGCACAGATACGCAGTATTTT. Together with reference TRBV30 and TRBJ2-3, the CDR3 gives the full variable domain: SQTIHQWPATLVQPVGSPLSLECTVEGTSNPNLYWYRQAAGRGLQLLFYSVGIGQISSEVPQNLSASRPQDRQFILSSKKLLLSDSGFYLCAWSRTSRRTDTQYFGPGTRLTVL.

This clone has only a few counts. The V and J genes are TRBV9 and TRBJ1-4; D is ambiguous. Per germline, CDR1 SGDLS and CDR2 YYNGEE. The V and J ends lost 0 bases and 1 base respectively, with 13 bases between them. The CDR3 totals 17 residues. Written as DNA, the CDR3 is TGTGCCAGCAGCGTAGGAGGAAAACGGGGAACTAATGAAAAACTGTTTTTT. Amino acids: CASSVGGKRGTNEKLFF.

This clone was picked up a small number of times. The chain has TRBV6-5 and TRBJ2-7; D remains unclear. Germline lookup yields CDR1 MNHEY and CDR2 SVGAGI. The CDR3 spans 12 residues. Trimming stripped 0 bases from V and 6 bases from J, with 6 bases between. This chain's CDR3 is CASSYSTGEQYF. The CDR3, as DNA: TGTGCCAGCAGTTACTCGACGGGCGAGCAGTACTTC.

This clone was counted ten times or more. This sequence joins TRBV5-4 and TRBJ2-2, with D possibly being TRBD2 (5 bases). V was cut by 4 bases and J by 1 base, with 14 bases left in between. CDR3 size: 16 residues. In germline, CDR1 is SGHNT, CDR2 YYREEE (reference sequence). CDR3 sequence: CASSPSSGMNTGELFF. CDR3 DNA sequence: TGTGCCAGCAGCCCTTCTTCGGGGATGAACACCGGGGAGCTGTTTTTT.

The chain couples TRBV28 to TRBJ2-6; the D gene is possibly TRBD1 (5 bases). Germline loops: CDR1 MDHEN, CDR2 SYDVKM. V lost 6 bases and J 4 bases, leaving 10 bases between the germline ends. The CDR3 runs to 14 residues. The CDR3 DNA reads TGTGCCAGCAGCCCAGGGTCCGGGGCCAACGTCCTGACTTTC. This encodes CASSPGSGANVLTF.

CDR3 sequence (DNA): TGTGCCACCAGCAGAGATCAGTCAGGGGCGGGTCAGCCCCAGCATTTT. This gives the protein CATSRDQSGAGQPQHF. This chain uses TRBV15 with TRBJ1-5; TRBD1 might be the D (6 bases). This CDR3 region has 16 residues. Germline V gene sequence: CDR1 LNHNV, CDR2 YYDKDF (reference sequence). Trimming left V 0 bases short and J 6 bases short, with 15 bases between.

This clone was seen a few times. The chain has TRBV11-2 and TRBJ2-1; 12 positions match TRBD2. The CDR3 has 17 amino acids. Germline CDR1 is SGHAT and CDR2 is FQNNGV. V gave up 3 bases and J gave up 5 bases; unmatched junction bases: 8. In nucleotides, the CDR3 is TGTGCCAGCAGCTTTGTTCCTAGCGGGAGGGCCGACAATGAGCAGTTCTTC. Translating it yields CASSFVPSGRADNEQFF.

The chain couples TRBV9 to TRBJ2-1, with D perhaps matching TRBD2 (5 bases). This CDR3 comprises 15 residues. The germline V gene encodes CDR1 SGDLS and CDR2 YYNGEE. Trimming stripped 0 bases from V and 6 bases from J, with 13 bases between. The CDR3 bases are TGTGCCAGCAGCGTAGTATCGGGGAACGGCAATGAGCAGTTCTTC. Translation gives CASSVVSGNGNEQFF.

DNA of the CDR3: TGTGCCAGCAGCTTCCTTGCGGGGGGGGTTACAGATACGCAGTATTTT. This sequence encodes CASSFLAGGVTDTQYF. The V call is TRBV5-6, the J call TRBJ2-3, with 9 positions matching TRBD2. Losses at the gene ends were 2 bases for V and 3 bases for J; bases not matched to a gene: 7. Germline V gives CDR1 SGHDT, CDR2 YYEEEE. CDR3 length: 16 residues.

This rearrangement joins TRBV6-1 to TRBJ2-3; unclear D gene. Germline V lookup: CDR1 MNHNS, CDR2 SASEGT. The CDR3 is 13 residues long. Trimming removed 2 bases from V and 4 bases from J, with 7 bases in between. The CDR3 spells CASSERGADTQYF. DNA for the CDR3: TGTGCCAGCAGTGAACGAGGAGCAGATACGCAGTATTTT.

This sequence joins TRBV4-1 and TRBJ2-3, with 12 bases matching TRBD2. Germline V gene sequence: CDR1 MGHRA, CDR2 YSYEKL. V gave up 5 bases and J gave up 6 bases; unmatched junction bases: 9. This CDR3 contains 16 residues. CDR3 nucleotides: TGCGCCAGCAGCACGTCTAGCGGGGGGGCGTCGGATACGCAGTATTTT. Its translation: CASSTSSGGASDTQYF.

This clone was observed a handful of times. The gene calls are TRBV30 and TRBJ2-7; tentative D call: TRBD2 (6 bases). Germline CDR1 reads GTSNPN; CDR2 reads SVGIG (reference sequence). The CDR3 consists of 13 residues. The V and J ends lost 0 bases and 3 bases respectively, with 9 bases between them. In DNA, the CDR3 is TGTGCCTGGAGTGTTGGAGGGCTCTACGAGCAGTACTTC. Translating it yields CAWSVGGLYEQYF.

This clone came up a few times. The CDR3 loop is CASSLDREETQYF. As DNA, the CDR3 is TGTGCCAGCAGCTTAGACAGGGAAGAGACCCAGTACTTC. The chain is built from TRBV5-8 and TRBJ2-5, with 7 bases fitting TRBD1. Germline CDR1 is SGHTS and CDR2 is YDEGEE. CDR3 length equals 13 residues. V shed 2 bases and J 3 bases; nucleotides not matched to a gene: 1. The variable domain in full, completed from reference TRBV5-8 and TRBJ2-5, reads EAGVTQSPTHLIKTRGQQATLRCSPISGHTSVYWYQQALGLGLQFLLWYDEGEERNRGNFPPRFSGRQFPNYSSELNVNALELEDSALYLCASSLDREETQYFGPGTRLLVL.

The chain carries TRBV30 and TRBJ1-6, with a tentative D call TRBD1 (5 bases). The CDR3 sequence is 16 residues long. CDR1 GTSNPN and CDR2 SVGIG come from the germline V gene (reference sequence). V was cut by 1 base and J by 8 bases, with 18 bases left in between. As DNA, the CDR3 is TGTGCCTGGAGTGCCTACTTGACACGGGGGGATTCACCCCTCCACTTT. Translated: CAWSAYLTRGDSPLHF.